Listed here is a single T cell receptor (beta chain). This sample is part of a study of PD-L1 blockade in urothelial cancer. Study-wide context: Most patients, about nine tenths of the roughly 30, were males with bladder-origin cancer. Blood samples had a median of 141,255 T cells, just under 85,000 unique TCRs, and clonality roughly 0.074.

Each PCR contained spiked-in synthetic TCR analog templates. Only in-frame clones appear in the TCRdb table, and some are missing; sequencing was by immunoSEQ multiplex PCR. In the table there are around 100,000 clones, 87% of which are singletons. The length of the CDR3 is 14 residues. V was clipped by 4 bases and J by 5 bases; unmatched bases: 7. The V gene's germline CDR1 is SGHRS and CDR2 YFSETQ. As to time point: pretreatment peripheral blood. The specimen was PBMCs, collected around atezolizumab (anti-PD-L1) treatment. The TCR was taken from a man aged 55 to 70 with urothelial cancer. The genes are TRBV5-1 and TRBJ2-5; 8 bases align to TRBD2. The CDR3 here is CASSPGTSTETQYF. CDR3 DNA: TGCGCCAGCAGCCCTGGGACTAGTACCGAGACCCAGTACTTC.